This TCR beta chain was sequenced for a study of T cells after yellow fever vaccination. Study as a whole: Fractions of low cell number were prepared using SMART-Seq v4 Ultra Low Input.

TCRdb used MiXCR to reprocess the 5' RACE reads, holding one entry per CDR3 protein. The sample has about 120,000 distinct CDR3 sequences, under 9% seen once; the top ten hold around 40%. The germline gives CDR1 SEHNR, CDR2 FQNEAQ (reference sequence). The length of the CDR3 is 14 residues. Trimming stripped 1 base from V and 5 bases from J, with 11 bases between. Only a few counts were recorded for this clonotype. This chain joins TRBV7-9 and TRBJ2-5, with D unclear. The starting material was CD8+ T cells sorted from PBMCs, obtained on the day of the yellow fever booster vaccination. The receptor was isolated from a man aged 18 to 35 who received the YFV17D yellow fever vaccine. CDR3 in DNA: TGTGCCAGCAGCTTAGGGGTAATCCAGGAGACCCAGTACTTC. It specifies CASSLGVIQETQYF.